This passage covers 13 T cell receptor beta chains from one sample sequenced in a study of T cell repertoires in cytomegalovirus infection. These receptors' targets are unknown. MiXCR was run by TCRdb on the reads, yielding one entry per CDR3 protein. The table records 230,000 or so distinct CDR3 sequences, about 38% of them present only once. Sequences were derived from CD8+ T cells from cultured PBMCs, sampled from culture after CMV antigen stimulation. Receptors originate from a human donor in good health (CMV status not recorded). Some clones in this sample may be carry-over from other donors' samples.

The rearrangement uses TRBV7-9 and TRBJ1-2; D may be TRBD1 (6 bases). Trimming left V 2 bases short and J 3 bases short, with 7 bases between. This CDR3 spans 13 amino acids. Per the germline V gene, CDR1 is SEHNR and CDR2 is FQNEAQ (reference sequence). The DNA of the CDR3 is TGTGCCAGCAGCTTAAAGGGGGACTATGGCTACACCTTC. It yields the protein CASSLKGDYGYTF.

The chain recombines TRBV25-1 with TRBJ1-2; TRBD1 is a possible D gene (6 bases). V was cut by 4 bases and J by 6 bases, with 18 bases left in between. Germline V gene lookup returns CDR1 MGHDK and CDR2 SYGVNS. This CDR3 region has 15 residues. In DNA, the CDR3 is TGTGCCAGCAGTGCCGAAGAGGGGGGAATTGATGGCTACACCTTC. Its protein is CASSAEEGGIDGYTF.

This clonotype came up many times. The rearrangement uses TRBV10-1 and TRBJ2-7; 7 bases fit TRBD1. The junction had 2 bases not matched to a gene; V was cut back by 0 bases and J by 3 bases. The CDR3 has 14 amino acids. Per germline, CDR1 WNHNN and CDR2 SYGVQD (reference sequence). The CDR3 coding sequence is TGCGCCAGCAGTGAGTCGGGACAGAGCTACGAGCAGTACTTC. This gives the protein CASSESGQSYEQYF.

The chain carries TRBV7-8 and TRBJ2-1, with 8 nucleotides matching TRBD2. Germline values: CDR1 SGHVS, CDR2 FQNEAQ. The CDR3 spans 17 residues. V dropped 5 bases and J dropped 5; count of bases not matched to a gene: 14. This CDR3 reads CASSPTQTSEYDNEQFF. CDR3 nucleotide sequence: TGTGCCAGCAGCCCGACCCAGACTAGCGAATACGACAATGAGCAGTTCTTC.

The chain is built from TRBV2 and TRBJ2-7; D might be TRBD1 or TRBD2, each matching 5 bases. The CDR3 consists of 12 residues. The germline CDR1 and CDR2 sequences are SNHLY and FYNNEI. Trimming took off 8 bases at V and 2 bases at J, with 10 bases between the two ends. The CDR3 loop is CASQRGAYEQYF. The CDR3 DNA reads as TGTGCCAGCCAGAGGGGAGCCTACGAGCAGTACTTC.

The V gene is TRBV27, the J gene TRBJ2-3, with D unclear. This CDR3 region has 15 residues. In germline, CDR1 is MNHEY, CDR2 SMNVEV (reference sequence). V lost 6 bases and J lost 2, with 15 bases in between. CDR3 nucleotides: TGTGCCAGCAGACCCGGACGGCCCTACACAGATACGCAGTATTTT. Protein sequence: CASRPGRPYTDTQYF.

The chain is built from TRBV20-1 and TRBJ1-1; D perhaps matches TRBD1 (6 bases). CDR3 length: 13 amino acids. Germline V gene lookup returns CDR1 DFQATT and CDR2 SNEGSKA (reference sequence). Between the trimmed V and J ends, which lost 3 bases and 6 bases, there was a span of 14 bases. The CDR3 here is CSARPGVVAEAFF. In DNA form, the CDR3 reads TGCAGTGCTAGGCCAGGGGTGGTCGCTGAAGCTTTCTTT.

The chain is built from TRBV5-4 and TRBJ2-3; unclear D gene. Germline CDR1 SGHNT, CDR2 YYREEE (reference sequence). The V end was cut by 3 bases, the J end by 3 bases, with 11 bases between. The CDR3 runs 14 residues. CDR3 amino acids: CASSSGPETDTQYF. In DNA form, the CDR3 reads TGTGCCAGCAGCTCGGGCCCAGAGACAGATACGCAGTATTTT. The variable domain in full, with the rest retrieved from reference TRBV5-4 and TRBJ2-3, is ETGVTQSPTHLIKTRGQQVTLRCSSQSGHNTVSWYQQALGQGPQFIFQYYREEENGRGNFPPRFSGLQFPNYSSELNVNALELDDSALYLCASSSGPETDTQYFGPGTRLTVL.

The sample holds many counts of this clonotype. The CDR3 bases are TGTGCCAGCAGTCCAGGGAATCAGCCCCAGCATTTT. This codes for CASSPGNQPQHF. The chain is built from TRBV18 and TRBJ1-5; tentative D call: TRBD1 (5 bases). The germline V and J ends were trimmed by 8 bases and 4 bases, with 9 bases remaining between them. The CDR3 spans 12 residues. From germline, CDR1 is KGHSH and CDR2 LQKENI. Drawing the rest from reference TRBV18 and TRBJ1-5, the complete variable domain is NAGVMQNPRHLVRRRGQEARLRCSPMKGHSHVYWYRQLPEEGLKFMVYLQKENIIDESGMPKERFSAEFPKEGPSILRIQQVVRGDSAAYFCASSPGNQPQHFGDGTRLSIL.

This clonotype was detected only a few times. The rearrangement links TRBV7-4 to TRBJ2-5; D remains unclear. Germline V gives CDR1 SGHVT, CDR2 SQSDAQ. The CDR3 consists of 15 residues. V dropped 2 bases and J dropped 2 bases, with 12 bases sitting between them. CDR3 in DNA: TGTGCCAGCAGCTTATTTATGCGACTTCAAGAGACCCAGTACTTC. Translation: CASSLFMRLQETQYF.

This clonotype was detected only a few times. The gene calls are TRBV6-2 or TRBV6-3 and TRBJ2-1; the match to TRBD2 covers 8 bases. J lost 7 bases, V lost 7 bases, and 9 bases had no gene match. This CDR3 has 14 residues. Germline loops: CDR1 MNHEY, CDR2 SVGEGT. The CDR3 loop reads CASKSGLDMNEQFF. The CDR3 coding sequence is TGTGCCAGCAAATCGGGACTAGATATGAATGAGCAGTTCTTC.

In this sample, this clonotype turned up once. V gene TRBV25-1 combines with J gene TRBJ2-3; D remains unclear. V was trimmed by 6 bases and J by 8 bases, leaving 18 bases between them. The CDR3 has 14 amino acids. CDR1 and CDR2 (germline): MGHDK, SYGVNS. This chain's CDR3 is CASSARGGASTQYF. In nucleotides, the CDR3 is TGTGCCAGCAGCGCCCGCGGCGGAGCAAGTACGCAGTATTTT.

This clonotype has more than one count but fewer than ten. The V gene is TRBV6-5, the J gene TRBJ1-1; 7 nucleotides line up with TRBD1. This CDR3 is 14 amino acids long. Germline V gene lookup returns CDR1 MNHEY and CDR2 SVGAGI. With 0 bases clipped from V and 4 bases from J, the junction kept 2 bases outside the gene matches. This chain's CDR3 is CASSYSEGATEAFF. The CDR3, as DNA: TGTGCCAGCAGTTACTCTGAGGGGGCCACTGAAGCTTTCTTT.